In this sample, the clone carrying this T cell receptor beta chain turned up a few times. The CDR3 is 14 amino acids. V dropped 0 bases and J dropped 3 bases, with 7 bases sitting between them. Looked up from germline, CDR1 is SGDLS and CDR2 is YYNGEE. This sample stems from a study of blood T cell repertoires in COVID-19. The wider study: Samples taken during acute and convalescent COVID-19 were collected in the United States, Italy and Spain. PBMCs, B-cell-depleted T cells, or T cells provided the cDNA or gDNA that made up the material.

Patients at the Seattle site were enrolled during active infection and followed longitudinally. Here immunoSEQ multiplex PCR was the method, and the copy in TCRdb shows in-frame clones only, minus some. The sample lists around 480,000 clones; roughly 88% were seen once. The sample consisted of peripheral blood. This rearrangement joins TRBV9 to TRBJ1-3; D perhaps matches TRBD1 (6 bases). This TCR derives from a woman in her fifties or sixties with COVID-19, enrolled during active disease. Here the CDR3 DNA reads TGTGCCAGCAGCGTAGAGGGGGATGGAAACACCATATATTTT. Translation: CASSVEGDGNTIYF. The variable domain in full, completed from reference TRBV9 and TRBJ1-3, reads DSGVTQTPKHLITATGQRVTLRCSPRSGDLSVYWYQQSLDQGLQFLIQYYNGEERAKGNILERFSAQQFPDLHSELNLSSLELGDSALYFCASSVEGDGNTIYFGEGSWLTVV.